Listed below are T cell receptor beta chains from one sample, sequenced in a study of blood T cell repertoires in COVID-19. Generated by immunoSEQ multiplex PCR, the TCRdb table keeps only in-frame clones and is missing some. The sample includes hundreds of thousands of clones, around 90% seen only once; the top ten take under 7.5%. Sequenced sample: peripheral blood. The receptor source for this set is a man aged 55 to 70 who had recovered from COVID-19. Each CDR3 is given with its conserved first and last residue. A D gene is named only where the DNA matches it firmly. The size field is filled for only some rows; it gives once, few, many or a size class.

TRBV30	NA	TRBJ2-2	TRBD1	CAWRGQGVGELFF	TGTGCCTGGAGGGGACAGGGGGTCGGGGAGCTGTTTTTT
TRBV3-1/TRBV3-2	NA	TRBJ1-2	TRBD1	CASSQDLQGVYGYTF	TGTGCCAGCAGCCAAGATCTCCAGGGGGTCTATGGCTACACCTTC
TRBV27	NA	TRBJ1-1	TRBD1	CASSGAGVRQGTEAFF	TGTGCCAGCAGTGGGGCAGGAGTACGACAGGGGACTGAAGCTTTCTTT
TRBV6-5	once	TRBJ2-2	NA	CASSKTVGGELFF	TGTGCCAGCAGTAAGACTGTCGGCGGGGAGCTGTTTTTT
TRBV7-9	once	TRBJ2-5	NA	CASSLLGGETQYF	TGTGCCAGCAGCTTACTGGGAGGAGAGACCCAGTACTTC
TRBV27	few	TRBJ2-7	NA	CASSTPIRRAYEQYF	TGTGCCAGCAGTACACCAATCCGGAGGGCCTACGAGCAGTACTTC
TRBV7-2	NA	TRBJ2-7	NA	CASSLVFDSSYEQYF	TGTGCCAGCAGCTTAGTATTCGACTCATCCTACGAGCAGTACTTC
TRBV7-9	NA	TRBJ2-5	TRBD1	CASSVDRGQTQYF	TGTGCCAGCAGCGTTGACAGGGGACAGACCCAGTACTTC
TRBV4-2	NA	TRBJ2-1	NA	CASSQDQALSSYNEQFF	TGTGCCAGCAGCCAAGATCAGGCTCTCAGCTCCTACAATGAGCAGTTCTTC
TRBV3-1/TRBV3-2	NA	TRBJ1-2	NA	CASSQDQGSYGYTF	TGTGCCAGCAGCCAAGACCAGGGATCCTATGGCTACACCTTC
TRBV7-9	NA	TRBJ2-2	TRBD1	CASSLGTGGSGELFF	TGTGCCAGCAGCTTAGGGACAGGGGGCAGCGGGGAGCTGTTTTTT
TRBV27	NA	TRBJ2-7	NA	CASRGRGGSYEQYF	TGTGCCAGCCGAGGTCGCGGCGGGTCCTACGAGCAGTACTTC
TRBV9	NA	TRBJ2-1	TRBD2	CASSVGGREGRGSYNEQFF	TGTGCCAGCAGCGTAGGCGGGCGGGAGGGCCGTGGGTCCTACAATGAGCAGTTCTTC
TRBV4-1	NA	TRBJ2-1	TRBD2	CASSQDSGRASGSYNEQFF	TGCGCCAGCAGCCAAGATTCGGGTAGAGCTAGCGGTTCCTACAATGAGCAGTTCTTC
TRBV2	NA	TRBJ1-5	TRBD1	CASSLQGGPNQPQHF	TGTGCCAGCAGTCTACAGGGGGGACCAAATCAGCCCCAGCATTTT
TRBV11-2	NA	TRBJ1-3	NA	CASSTVQGNTIYF	TGTGCCAGCAGCACAGTACAGGGAAACACCATATATTTT
TRBV10-3	once	TRBJ2-7	TRBD2	CAITGTSGGYEQYF	TGTGCCATCACCGGGACTAGCGGGGGCTACGAGCAGTACTTC
TRBV6-5	NA	TRBJ1-2	TRBD1	CASSYPTGGGYGYTF	TGTGCCAGCAGTTACCCGACAGGGGGAGGCTATGGCTACACCTTC
TRBV7-2	NA	TRBJ1-1	NA	CASSLEGAGNTEAFF	TGTGCCAGCAGCTTAGAGGGTGCGGGGAACACTGAAGCTTTCTTT
TRBV29-1	NA	TRBJ1-4	NA	CSVGAQGYQEKLFF	TGCAGCGTTGGGGCACAGGGCTACCAGGAAAAACTGTTTTTT
TRBV5-1	NA	TRBJ2-3	TRBD2	CASSEGLFHTDTQYF	TGCGCCAGCAGCGAGGGACTATTCCACACAGATACGCAGTATTTT
TRBV4-3	NA	TRBJ2-5	NA	CASSQGLGETQYF	TGCGCCAGCAGCCAAGGACTAGGGGAGACCCAGTACTTC
TRBV15	NA	TRBJ2-1	TRBD2	CATSRDWGSAGAFNEQFF	TGTGCCACCAGCAGAGATTGGGGTTCTGCGGGAGCTTTTAATGAGCAGTTCTTC
TRBV5-8	once	TRBJ1-3	NA	CASSLKRGYTIYF	TGTGCCAGCAGCTTGAAACGGGGGTACACCATATATTTT
TRBV27	NA	TRBJ2-1	TRBD2	CASRRLSGSQYNEQFF	TGTGCCAGCAGACGCCTTAGCGGGAGTCAGTACAATGAGCAGTTCTTC
TRBV6-5	NA	TRBJ2-7	TRBD2	CASSLGRGSYEQYF	TGTGCCAGCAGTCTCGGGAGGGGATCCTACGAGCAGTACTTC
TRBV5-1	NA	TRBJ1-5	NA	CASSLEPTGSNQPQHF	TGCGCCAGCAGCTTGGAGCCCACAGGTAGCAATCAGCCCCAGCATTTT
TRBV19	NA	TRBJ2-5	TRBD2	CATDNPGLGETQYF	TGTGCCACCGATAATCCGGGACTAGGAGAGACCCAGTACTTC
TRBV4-2	NA	TRBJ1-6	TRBD1	CASSQDRDRRAPLHF	TGTGCCAGCAGCCAAGATCGGGACAGGAGGGCCCCCCTCCACTTT
TRBV10-3	NA	TRBJ1-2	NA	CAIRGALYGYTF	TGTGCCATCAGAGGGGCGCTCTATGGCTACACCTTC
TRBV5-4	NA	TRBJ2-1	NA	CASSPSPPRQSQGYNEQFF	TGTGCCAGCAGCCCCTCGCCCCCGAGACAGAGCCAGGGATACAATGAGCAGTTCTTC
TRBV12-3/TRBV12-4	NA	TRBJ1-5	NA	CACGGARNQPQHF	TGTGCCTGTGGGGGGGCGAGGAATCAGCCCCAGCATTTT
TRBV5-1	NA	TRBJ2-7	TRBD1	CASSPYKAGGLTYEQYF	TGCGCCAGCAGCCCCTACAAAGCAGGGGGCCTTACGTACGAGCAGTACTTC
TRBV5-4	NA	TRBJ1-3	NA	CASSVGHAGGNTIYF	TGTGCCAGCAGCGTTGGACATGCCGGCGGAAACACCATATATTTT
TRBV15	NA	TRBJ2-4	TRBD2	CATSRGVSGGTKNIQYF	TGTGCCACCAGCAGAGGCGTCTCGGGGGGGACCAAAAACATTCAGTACTTC
TRBV13	once	TRBJ2-7	TRBD2	CASSPGGGQGIFYEQYF	TGTGCCAGCAGCCCCGGCGGGGGGCAGGGAATATTCTACGAGCAGTACTTC
TRBV21-1	NA	TRBJ2-7	NA	CASSKERQEGYEQYF	TGTGCCAGCAGCAAAGAGAGACAGGAAGGGTACGAGCAGTACTTC
TRBV12-3/TRBV12-4	NA	TRBJ1-1	NA	CASSLSGNTEAFF	TGTGCCAGCAGTTTATCCGGGAACACTGAAGCTTTCTTT
TRBV7-9	once	TRBJ1-1	NA	CASSLGAGEAFF	TGTGCCAGCAGCTTAGGGGCGGGTGAAGCTTTCTTT